The rows below give T cell receptor beta chains drawn from one sample of a study of tumor-infiltrating lymphocytes in primary liver carcinoma. TCRdb independently ran MiXCR on the multiplex PCR reads; one entry per CDR3 protein. The sample lists under 90,000 distinct CDR3 sequences; 72% were seen once. Sequences were obtained from liver tumor tissue from sampling region 1. The receptors stem from a middle-aged man with primary liver carcinoma and hepatitis B virus infection. CDR3s include the opening cysteine and the closing phenylalanine or tryptophan. The D gene is left open where the match is weak. Where a row states a size, it is once, few, many or the class of an expanded clone; other rows omit it.

>once|NA|TRBJ2-1|TRBV29-1
CNGSDNEHFF
TGTAACGGATCGGACAATGAGCACTTCTTC
>many|NA|TRBJ1-2|TRBV6-6
CASSFVLLEGYTF
TGTGCCAGCAGTTTCGTTCTTTTGGAGGGCTACACCTTC
>NA|NA|TRBJ2-3|TRBV7-8
CASSLGLSLSADKQYF
TGTGCCAGCAGCTTGGGGTTGTCGTTGAGCGCAGATAAGCAGTATTTC
>few|NA|TRBJ2-7|TRBV11-3
CVSSLVPDEQYF
TGTGTCAGCAGCTTAGTTCCAGATGAGCAGTACTTC
>once|NA|TRBJ1-1|TRBV6-5
CASSYGRTNTEALF
TGTGCCAGCAGTTACGGGCGTACAAACACTGAAGCTTTATTT
>NA|NA|TRBJ2-2|TRBV5-5
CASSKLAENTGDLFF
TGTGCCAGCAGTAAGCTAGCAGAGAACACCGGGGACCTGTTTTTT
>NA|NA|TRBJ2-7|TRBV6-1
CASGEWAFYEQYF
TGTGCCAGCGGTGAATGGGCTTTCTATGAGCAGTACTTC
>NA|TRBD1|TRBJ1-4|TRBV6-5
CASSFRTGPDEKLFF
TGTGCCAGCAGTTTCAGGACAGGGCCTGATGAAAAACTGTTTTTT
>once|NA|TRBJ2-1|TRBV6-2/TRBV6-3
CASSYVGTFYDEQFF
TGTGCCAGCAGTTACGTTGGGACGTTTTACGATGAGCAATTCTTC
>few|NA|TRBJ2-1|TRBV6-1
CTSSGGSWAGEVNEQFF
TGTACCAGCAGTGGGGGGTCGTGGGCAGGAGAGGTGAATGAGCAGTTCTTC
>once|TRBD2|TRBJ2-7|TRBV10-3
CTIRTSGSSYEQYF
TGTACCATCAGGACTAGCGGGAGTAGCTACGAGCAGTACTTC
>many|NA|TRBJ2-5|TRBV6-6
CASRRGATQETQYF
TGTGCCAGTAGGAGGGGGGCAACCCAAGAGACCCAGTACTTC
>NA|NA|TRBJ1-5|TRBV7-9
CASSFGGGLRQPQHF
TGTGCCAGCAGCTTCGGCGGGGGTTTGCGTCAGCCCCAGCATTTT
>many|NA|TRBJ2-7|TRBV14
CASSQDTNRYYEQYF
TGTGCCAGCAGCCAAGATACGAACAGATACTACGAGCAGTACTTC
>once|NA|TRBJ1-4|TRBV11-2
CVSSLEVRDEKLFF
TGTGTCAGCAGCTTAGAAGTTAGGGACGAAAAACTGTTTTTT
>many|NA|TRBJ2-2|TRBV29-1
CSGLREATGELFF
TGCAGCGGTCTCAGGGAGGCCACCGGGGAGCTGTTTTTT
>NA|NA|TRBJ2-5|TRBV11-2
CASSSRDSAHQETQYF
TGTGCCAGCAGTTCCCGGGACTCGGCACACCAAGAGACCCAGTATTTC
>few|NA|TRBJ2-2|TRBV21-1
CASTYDSTGELFF
TGTGCCAGCACCTATGACAGCACCGGGGAGCTGTTTTTT
>NA|NA|TRBJ2-7|TRBV29-1
CIVDGGGDRDERYF
TGCATCGTTGATGGGGGTGGAGATCGGGACGAGCGGTACTTC
>NA|TRBD2|TRBJ2-3|TRBV30
CAWSTGLDGTQYF
TGTGCCTGGAGTACGGGACTAGATGGTACGCAGTATTTT
>NA|NA|TRBJ1-6|TRBV6-6
CASSYFLQAPRWNSPLHF
TGTGCCAGCAGTTACTTTCTCCAGGCCCCGAGGTGGAATTCACCTCTCCACTTT
>many|NA|TRBJ2-1|TRBV10-2
CASSEDSNEQFF
TGCGCCAGCAGTGAAGATAGCAATGAGCAGTTCTTC
>NA|NA|TRBJ2-3|TRBV11-2
CVSSFHSTGTQYF
TGTGTCAGCAGTTTCCATAGTACAGGTACGCAGTATTTT
>many|TRBD1|TRBJ2-3|TRBV29-1
CSVGRGQRDTQYF
TGCAGCGTTGGCAGGGGGCAGAGAGATACGCAGTATTTT
>many|NA|TRBJ2-5|TRBV4-1
CASSQPDREETQYF
TGCGCCAGCAGCCAACCTGACAGAGAAGAGACCCAGTACTTC
>NA|NA|TRBJ1-5|TRBV11-1
CTSSLGGYDSDTQHF
TGTACCAGCAGCTTAGGTGGCTACGATTCAGATACGCAGCATTTT
>once|NA|TRBJ2-7|TRBV6-6
CASSYHTDGSSYEQYF
TGTGCCAGCAGTTACCACACGGACGGGAGCTCCTACGAGCAGTACTTC
>NA|TRBD1|TRBJ1-3|TRBV11-2
CASSSSPRGQVVGSGNTIYF
TGTGCCAGCAGCTCCTCCCCCCGAGGACAGGTTGTCGGCTCTGGAAACACCATATATTTT
>once|TRBD2|TRBJ2-7|TRBV6-2/TRBV6-3
CASSYPRESYERYF
TGTGCCAGCAGTTACCCGCGGGAGTCCTACGAGCGTTACTTC
>once|NA|TRBJ2-7|TRBV12-3/TRBV12-4
CASINNYEQYF
TGTGCCAGCATCAACAACTACGAGCAGTACTTC
>NA|NA|TRBJ2-1|TRBV11-2
CAAEQRYNEQFF
TGTGCCGCGGAACAGCGATACAATGAGCAGTTTTTC
>many|NA|TRBJ1-6|TRBV6-5
CASSPRRDSYNSPLHF
TGTGCCAGCAGCCCCAGGAGGGACTCCTATAATTCACCCCTCCACTTT
>NA|NA|TRBJ2-2|TRBV10-3
CAVSAVAQENGELFF
TGTGCCGTCAGTGCGGTGGCGCAGGAGAACGGGGAGTTGTTTTTT
>NA|TRBD2|TRBJ2-7|TRBV20-1
CSAAAGGNYEHYF
TGCAGTGCTGCAGCGGGAGGGAACTACGAGCACTACTTC
>NA|NA|TRBJ2-7|TRBV4-1
CANSPRGGGSYEQYF
TGCGCCAACAGTCCTCGGGGAGGGGGCTCCTACGAGCAGTACTTT
>many|NA|TRBJ2-7|TRBV6-6
CASSPRSSYEQYF
TGTGCCAGCAGCCCCAGGAGCTCCTACGAGCAGTACTTC
>few|NA|TRBJ2-7|TRBV29-1
CSVSDGAGSNEHYF
TGCAGCGTCTCCGATGGGGCAGGGTCAAACGAACACTACTTC
>NA|TRBD2|TRBJ2-7|TRBV6-6
CASSYTGGSEQYF
TGTGCCAGCAGTTACACGGGGGGGTCCGAGCAATACTTC
>NA|TRBD2|TRBJ2-1|TRBV4-1
CASRQRALAGGPDEHFF
TGCGCCAGCAGACAAAGGGCACTAGCGGGAGGGCCAGATGAGCACTTCTTC
>NA|TRBD2|TRBJ2-7|TRBV10-3
CAIRERNSGGGYEQYF
TGTGCCATCAGGGAGCGTAACTCGGGGGGGGGCTACGAGCAGTACTTC
>NA|TRBD1|TRBJ1-4|TRBV10-3
CAINGSPGTGIGVNEKLFF
TGTGCCATCAATGGAAGTCCCGGGACAGGGATAGGGGTTAATGAAAAACTGTTTTTT
>NA|NA|TRBJ2-1|TRBV11-2
CSSGLDPSYNEQFF
TGTTCCAGCGGCTTAGACCCGTCCTACAATGAGCAGTTCTTC